This note documents a single T cell receptor beta chain sequence. This specimen comes from a study of T cell changes during pregnancy in multiple sclerosis. Libraries were prepared by immunoSEQ multiplex PCR; TCRdb keeps only in-frame clonotypes and omits some of them. Among 70,000 to 95,000 clones listed, 94% were seen once. The germline CDR1 and CDR2 sequences are SGHVS and FQNEAQ. The CDR3 length is 15 residues. Unmatched junction bases numbered 4, after V lost 1 base and J lost 3 bases. The clonotype comes from a female donor with multiple sclerosis, enrolled in a pregnancy study. The rearrangement links TRBV7-8 to TRBJ2-5; TRBD1 aligns across 8 bases. The sequences come from peripheral blood, collected in the third trimester of pregnancy. CDR3 in amino acids: CASSLGNRGEETQYF. As DNA, the CDR3 is TGTGCCAGCAGCTTAGGAAACAGGGGGGAAGAGACCCAGTACTTC.